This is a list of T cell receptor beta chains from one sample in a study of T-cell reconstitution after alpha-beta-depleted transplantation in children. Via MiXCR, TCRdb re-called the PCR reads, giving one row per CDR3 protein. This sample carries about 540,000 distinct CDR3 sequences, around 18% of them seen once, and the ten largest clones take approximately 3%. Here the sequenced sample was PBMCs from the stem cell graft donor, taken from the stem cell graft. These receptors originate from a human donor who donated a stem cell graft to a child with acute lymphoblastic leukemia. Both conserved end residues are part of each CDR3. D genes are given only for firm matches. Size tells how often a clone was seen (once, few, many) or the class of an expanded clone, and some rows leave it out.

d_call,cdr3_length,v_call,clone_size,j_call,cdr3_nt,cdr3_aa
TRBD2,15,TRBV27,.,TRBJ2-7,TGTGCCAGCAGTTTGGGGCATAGCGGGAGGTACGAGCAGTACTTC,CASSLGHSGRYEQYF
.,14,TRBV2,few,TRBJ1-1,TGTGCCAGCAGTGACCAAGGACAGCCCAGCTTGGCTTTCTTT,CASSDQGQPSLAFF
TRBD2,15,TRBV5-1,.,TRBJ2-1,TGCGCCAGCAGCTTGGCCACTAGCGGGAACAATGAGCAGTTCTTC,CASSLATSGNNEQFF
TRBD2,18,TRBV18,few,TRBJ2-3,TGTGCCAGCTCACGAGTCCCGGGACTAGCCTCAAGCACAGATACGCAGTATTTT,CASSRVPGLASSTDTQYF
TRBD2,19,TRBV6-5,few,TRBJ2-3,TGTGCCAGCAGTTATCGCTCCGCGGGAGGGGGCCCTAGCACAGATACGCAGTATTTT,CASSYRSAGGGPSTDTQYF
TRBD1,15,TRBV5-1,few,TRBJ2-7,TGCGCCAGCAGCTTCGACCGGGACAGGGCTTGGGAGCAGTACTTC,CASSFDRDRAWEQYF
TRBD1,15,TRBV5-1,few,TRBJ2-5,TGCGCCAGCAGCTTAGGACAGGGAGGTCTCGAGACCCAGTACTTC,CASSLGQGGLETQYF
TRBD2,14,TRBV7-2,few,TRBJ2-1,TGTGCCAGCAGCTTCACTAGCGGGACCAATGAGCAGTTCTTC,CASSFTSGTNEQFF
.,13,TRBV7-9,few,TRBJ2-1,TGTGCCAGCAGGCCGGGGACTTCTAATGAGCAGTTCTTC,CASRPGTSNEQFF
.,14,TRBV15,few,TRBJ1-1,TGTGCCACCAGCAACCTCGAGGCTAACACTGAAGCTTTCTTT,CATSNLEANTEAFF
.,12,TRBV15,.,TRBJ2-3,TGTGCCACCAGCAGAGACCCAGATACGCAGTATTTT,CATSRDPDTQYF
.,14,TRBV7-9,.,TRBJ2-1,TGTGCCAGCAGCTTAGCAACAGGGTACAATGAGCAGTTCTTC,CASSLATGYNEQFF
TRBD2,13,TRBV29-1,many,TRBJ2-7,TGCAGCGTTGTACTAGCGGGGGGTTACGAGCAGTACTTC,CSVVLAGGYEQYF
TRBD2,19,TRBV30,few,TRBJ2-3,TGTGCCTGGAGTAAACTAGCGGGAGGGCCGACTGGTACATCGGATACGCAGTATTTT,CAWSKLAGGPTGTSDTQYF
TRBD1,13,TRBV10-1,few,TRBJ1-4,TGCGCCAGCAGTCCGGGACAGGGTGAAAAACTGTTTTTT,CASSPGQGEKLFF
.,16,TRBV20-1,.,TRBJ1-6,TGCAGTGCTAGATTGCCGTCAGGACAGTTTAATTCACCCCTCCACTTT,CSARLPSGQFNSPLHF
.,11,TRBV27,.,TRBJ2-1,TGTGCCAGCAGTTTTGGCCACGAGCAGTTCTTC,CASSFGHEQFF
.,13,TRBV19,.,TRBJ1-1,TGTGCCAGTGCCCGGGCCGAAGTCACTGAAGCTTTCTTT,CASARAEVTEAFF
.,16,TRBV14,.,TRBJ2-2,TGTGCCAGCAGCCAAGATCCGCCCGGGACACGGGGGGAGCTGTTTTTT,CASSQDPPGTRGELFF
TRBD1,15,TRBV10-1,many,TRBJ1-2,TGCGCCAGCAGGGACAGAGACAGGGGGGGCTATGGCTACACCTTC,CASRDRDRGGYGYTF
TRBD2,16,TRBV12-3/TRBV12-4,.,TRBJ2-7,TGTGCCAGCACCCTTCGGACTAGCGGGAGGATGTACGAGCAGTACTTC,CASTLRTSGRMYEQYF
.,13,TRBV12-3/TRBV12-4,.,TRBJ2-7,TGTGCCAGCAGTTTAGGGGACCAAGACGAGCAGTACTTC,CASSLGDQDEQYF
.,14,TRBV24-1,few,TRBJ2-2,TGTGCCACCAGTGATTTGCAAAGCGGCGGCGAGCTGTTTTTT,CATSDLQSGGELFF
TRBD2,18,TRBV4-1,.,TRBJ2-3,TGCGCCAGCAGCCAAGAAATTACTAGCGGGGTAGAAACAGATACGCAGTATTTT,CASSQEITSGVETDTQYF
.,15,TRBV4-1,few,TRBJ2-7,TGCGCCAGCAGCCAAGTGATAATACCCGGGGACGAGCAGTACTTC,CASSQVIIPGDEQYF
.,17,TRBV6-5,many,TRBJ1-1,TGTGCCAGCAGTTACTGGCGACAGGCCGCTGGGAAGTCTGAAGCTTTCTTT,CASSYWRQAAGKSEAFF
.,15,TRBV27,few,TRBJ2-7,TGTGCCAGCGCACAGGGTGGGGGAGGTTCCTACGAGCAGTACTTC,CASAQGGGGSYEQYF
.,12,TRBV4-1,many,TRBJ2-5,TGTGCCAGCAGCCAAGATCGAGAGACCCAGTACTTC,CASSQDRETQYF
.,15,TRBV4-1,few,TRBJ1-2,TGCGCCAGCAGCTCACCGGGACAAGCTAACTATGGCTACACCTTC,CASSSPGQANYGYTF
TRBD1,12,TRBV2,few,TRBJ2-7,TGTGCCACGGGACAGGTTTCCTACGAGCAGTACTTC,CATGQVSYEQYF
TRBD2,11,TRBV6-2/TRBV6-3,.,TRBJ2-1,TGTGCCAGCAGTGAACTAGCGTCCCGGTTCTTC,CASSELASRFF
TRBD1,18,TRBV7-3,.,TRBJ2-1,TGTGCCAGCAGCTTAATCGGGGGAGGGGACAGGGGGCTCAATGAGCAGTTCTTC,CASSLIGGGDRGLNEQFF
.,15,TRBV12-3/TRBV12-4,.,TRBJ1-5,TGTGCCAGCAGTCCGGCAGGGAATTTGGGTCAGCCCCAGCATTTT,CASSPAGNLGQPQHF
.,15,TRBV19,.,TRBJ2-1,TGTGCCGCATCCAAGGGTGATAGCGGCTACAATGAGCAGTTCTTC,CAASKGDSGYNEQFF
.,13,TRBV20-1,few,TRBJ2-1,TGCAGTGCTAGCTGGACAAACAACAATGAGCAGTTCTTC,CSASWTNNNEQFF
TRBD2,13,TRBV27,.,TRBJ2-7,TGTGCCAGCAGTCTAGCGGTAAACTACGAGCAGTACTTC,CASSLAVNYEQYF
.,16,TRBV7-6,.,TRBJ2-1,TGTGCCAGCAGCGGGATGAGGGGGGAGTCACCCAATGAGCAGTTCTTC,CASSGMRGESPNEQFF
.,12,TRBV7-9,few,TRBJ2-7,TGTGCCAGCAGCTTATCGGAGAGCGAGCAGTACTTC,CASSLSESEQYF
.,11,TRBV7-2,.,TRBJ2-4,TGTGCCAGCAGCTCGAGGGGGGCGAGGGACTTC,CASSSRGARDF
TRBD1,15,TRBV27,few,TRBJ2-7,TGTGCCAGCAGCTACCGGACAGGGGGCTCCTACGAGCAGTACTTC,CASSYRTGGSYEQYF
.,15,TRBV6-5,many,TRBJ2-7,TGTGCCAGCAGTTCAGGGCCCCCGAGCTCCTACGAGCAGTACTTC,CASSSGPPSSYEQYF
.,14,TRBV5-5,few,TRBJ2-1,TGTGCCAGCAGCTTTACCTTAGATTACAATGAGCAGTTCTTC,CASSFTLDYNEQFF
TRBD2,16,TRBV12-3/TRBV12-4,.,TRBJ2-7,TGTGCCAGCAGCGATCCACTTAGCGGGAGGGCCTACGAGCAGTACTTC,CASSDPLSGRAYEQYF
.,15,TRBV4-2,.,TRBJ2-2,TGTGCCAGCAGCCAAGCTGAGGCCCTCCCCGGGGAGCTGTTTTTT,CASSQAEALPGELFF
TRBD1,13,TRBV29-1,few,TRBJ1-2,TGCAGCGGGCGGGGACAGGGGGCGCTTGGCTACACCTTC,CSGRGQGALGYTF
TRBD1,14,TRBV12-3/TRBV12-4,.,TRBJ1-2,TGTGCCAGCAGTCAACAACAGGGGATCTATGGCTACACCTTC,CASSQQQGIYGYTF
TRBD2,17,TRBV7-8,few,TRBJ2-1,TGTGCCAGCAGCTTAGCGCCGGGACTAGCGGGACTCAATGAGCAGTTCTTC,CASSLAPGLAGLNEQFF
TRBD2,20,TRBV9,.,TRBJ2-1,TGTGCCAGCACTCACGCGGGACTTGAGCGGGAGGCGAAAAAGGGAAATGAGCAGTTCTTC,CASTHAGLEREAKKGNEQFF
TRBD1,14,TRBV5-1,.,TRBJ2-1,TGCGCCAGCAGCTTGTACAGGGGTTACAATGAGCAGTTCTTC,CASSLYRGYNEQFF